These T cell receptor beta chains were read from a single sample in a study of OX40 agonist ivuxolimab in advanced cancers. Sequencing used immunoSEQ multiplex PCR; TCRdb keeps in-frame clones, though not all of them. The sample lists 90,000 to 100,000 clones; 70% to 90% were seen once. This material consisted of CD4+ or CD8+ T cells sorted from blood, taken in a trial of the OX40 agonist ivuxolimab. These TCRs come from an adult with an advanced solid tumor such as melanoma, head and neck, liver or kidney cancer. Each CDR3 is given without its conserved first and last residue. The D gene is left open where the match is weak.

V	J	D	CDR3
TRBV7-9	TRBJ2-2	TRBD2	ASASPGLAPGELF
TRBV7-2	TRBJ2-7	TRBD1	ASSADRDRYEQY
TRBV7-9	TRBJ1-4	NA	ASGTTNEKLF
TRBV27	TRBJ2-2	NA	ASGLNANTGELF
TRBV9	TRBJ2-2	TRBD1	ASSVAPLDRATGELF
TRBV6-4	TRBJ2-5	TRBD2	ASSDSMGDPCGASGEETQY
TRBV7-6	TRBJ2-5	TRBD2	ASRRGLAGKETQY
TRBV5-1	TRBJ2-7	NA	ASSYPEQY
TRBV10-1	TRBJ1-6	NA	ATSPGLNSPLH
TRBV2	TRBJ1-5	TRBD1	ASSERDRGGNQPQH
TRBV6-5	TRBJ2-3	NA	ASSYDWGAQDTQY
TRBV4-3	TRBJ1-4	NA	ASSQDKGWDEKLF
TRBV28	TRBJ1-2	NA	ASSSTLVGNYGYT
TRBV5-1	TRBJ1-1	NA	ASSLGAGTVNTEAF
TRBV6-5	TRBJ1-5	NA	ASSRSGGEPQH